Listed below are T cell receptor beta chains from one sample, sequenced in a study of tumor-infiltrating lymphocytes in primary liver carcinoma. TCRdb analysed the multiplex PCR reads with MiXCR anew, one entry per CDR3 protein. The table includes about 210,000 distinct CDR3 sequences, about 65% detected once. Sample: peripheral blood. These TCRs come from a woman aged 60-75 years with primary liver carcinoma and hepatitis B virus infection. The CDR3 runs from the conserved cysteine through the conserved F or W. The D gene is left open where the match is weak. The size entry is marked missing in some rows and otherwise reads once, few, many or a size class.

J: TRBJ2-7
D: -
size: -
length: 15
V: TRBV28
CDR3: CASSWAGGISYEQYF
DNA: -

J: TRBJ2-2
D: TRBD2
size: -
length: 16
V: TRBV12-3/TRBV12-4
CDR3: CASSFHAGGATVELLF
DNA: TGTGCCAGCAGTTTTCATGCGGGAGGGGCCACCGTGGAGCTGCTTTTT

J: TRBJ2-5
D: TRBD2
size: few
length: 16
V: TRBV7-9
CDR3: CASSLDGGGLQETQYF
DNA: TGTGCCAGCAGCTTAGACGGGGGGGGCCTCCAAGAGACCCAGTACTTC

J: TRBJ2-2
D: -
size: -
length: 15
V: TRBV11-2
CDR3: CASNPGGRGTGELFF
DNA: TGTGCCAGCAACCCCGGGGGGCGCGGCACCGGGGAGCTGTTTTTT

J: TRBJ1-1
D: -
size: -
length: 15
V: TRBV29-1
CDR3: CSGAPGWAVNTEAFF
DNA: TGCAGCGGGGCCCCAGGTTGGGCCGTGAACACTGAAGCTTTCTTT

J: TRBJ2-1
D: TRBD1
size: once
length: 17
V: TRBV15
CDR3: CATSRQPGTGPYNEQFF
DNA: TGTGCCACCAGCAGGCAGCCAGGGACAGGGCCGTACAATGAGCAGTTCTTC

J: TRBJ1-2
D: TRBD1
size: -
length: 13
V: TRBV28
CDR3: CASSLQGARGYTF
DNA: TGTGCCAGCAGTTTACAGGGGGCGCGGGGCTACACCTTC

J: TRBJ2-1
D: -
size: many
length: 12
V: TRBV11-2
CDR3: CASSLIRSSWFF
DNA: TGTGCCAGCAGCCTCATTCGGTCTAGCTGGTTCTTC

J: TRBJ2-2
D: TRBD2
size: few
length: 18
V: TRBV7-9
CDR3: CASSARTSGSVDTGELFF
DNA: TGTGCCAGCAGCGCCCGGACTAGCGGGAGTGTGGACACCGGGGAGCTGTTTTTT

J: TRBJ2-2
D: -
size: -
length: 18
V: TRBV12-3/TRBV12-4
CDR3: CASSLPQWAGQNTGGLFF
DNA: TGTGCCAGCAGTTTGCCTCAATGGGCAGGGCAGAACACCGGGGGGCTGTTTTTT

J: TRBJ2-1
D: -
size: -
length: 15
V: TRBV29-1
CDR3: CSVEGGRGAYNEQLF
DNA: TGCAGCGTTGAAGGGGGTCGGGGGGCATACAATGAGCAGCTCTTC

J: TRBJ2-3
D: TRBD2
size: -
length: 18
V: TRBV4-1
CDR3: CASARKTSGGRGTDTQYF
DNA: TGCGCCAGCGCCCGGAAGACTAGCGGAGGAAGAGGCACAGATACGCAGTATTTT

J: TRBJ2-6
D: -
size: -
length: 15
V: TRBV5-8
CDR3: CASSLAVSGANVLTF
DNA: TGTGCCAGCAGCTTGGCGGTATCTGGGGCCAACGTCCTGACTTTC

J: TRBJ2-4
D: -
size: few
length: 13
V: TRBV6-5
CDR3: CASSAQGGNIQYF
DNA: TGTGCCAGCAGCGCCCAGGGTGGAAACATTCAGTACTTC

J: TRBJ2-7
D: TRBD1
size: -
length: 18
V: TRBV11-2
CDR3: CVSSSSSVGTGSSYEQYF
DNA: TGTGTCAGCAGCAGCTCATCGGTCGGGACAGGGAGCTCCTACGAGCAGTACTTC

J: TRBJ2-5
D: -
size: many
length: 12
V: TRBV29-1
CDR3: CSVDVGTETQYF
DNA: TGCAGCGTTGATGTGGGGACAGAGACCCAGTACTTC

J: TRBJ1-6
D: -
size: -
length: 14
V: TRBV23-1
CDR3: CASSQSGANSPLHF
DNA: TGCGCCAGCAGTCAATCGGGGGCCAATTCACCCCTCCACTTT

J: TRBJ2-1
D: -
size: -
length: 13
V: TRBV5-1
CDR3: CASSRDQYNEQFF
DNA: TGCGCCAGCAGCAGGGATCAATACAATGAGCAGTTCTTC

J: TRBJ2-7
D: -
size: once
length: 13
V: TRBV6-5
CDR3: CASKKGVLNEQYF
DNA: TGTGCCAGCAAGAAAGGGGTGTTGAACGAGCAGTACTTC

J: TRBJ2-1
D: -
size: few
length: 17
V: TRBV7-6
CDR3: CASRQPRGGSNYNEQFF
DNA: TGTGCCAGCAGACAGCCACGCGGCGGGTCAAACTACAATGAGCAGTTCTTC

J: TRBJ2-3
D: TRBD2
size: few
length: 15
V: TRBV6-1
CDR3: CASIFSSGIGDTQYF
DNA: TGTGCCAGCATTTTTTCTAGCGGGATCGGGGATACGCAGTATTTT

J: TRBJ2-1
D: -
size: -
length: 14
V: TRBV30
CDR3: CACSRTGAGGEQFF
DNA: TGTGCCTGTAGCCGTACCGGGGCCGGGGGTGAGCAGTTCTTC

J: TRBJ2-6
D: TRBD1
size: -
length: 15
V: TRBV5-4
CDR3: CASRVQGAGANVLAF
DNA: TGTGCCAGCAGAGTACAGGGGGCTGGGGCCAACGTCCTGGCTTTC

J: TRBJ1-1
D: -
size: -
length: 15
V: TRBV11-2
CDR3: CVNSSEPGGNTEAFF
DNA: TGTGTCAACAGCTCTGAACCCGGCGGTAACACTGAAGCTTTCTTT

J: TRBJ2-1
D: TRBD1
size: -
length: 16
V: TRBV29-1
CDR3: CSVESKGAGLGYEQFF
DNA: TGCAGCGTTGAATCAAAGGGGGCCGGGTTAGGATATGAGCAGTTCTTC

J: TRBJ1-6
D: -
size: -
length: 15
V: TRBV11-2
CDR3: CTSSFPWGRNSPLHF
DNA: TGTACCAGCAGCTTCCCTTGGGGGAGAAATTCACCCCTCCACTTT

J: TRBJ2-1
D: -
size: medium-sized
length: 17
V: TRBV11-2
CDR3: CASSSFSGRTSYNEQFF
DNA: TGTGCCAGCAGCTCCTTCAGCGGCAGAACATCCTACAATGAGCAGTTCTTC

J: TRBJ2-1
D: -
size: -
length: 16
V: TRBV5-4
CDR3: CASSWGRGGSYNEQFF
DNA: TGTGCCAGCAGCTGGGGTCGAGGAGGCTCCTACAATGAGCAGTTCTTC

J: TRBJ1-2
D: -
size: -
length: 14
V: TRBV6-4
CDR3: CASIPAGGNYGYTF
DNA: TGTGCCAGCATCCCCGCGGGGGGCAACTATGGCTACACCTTC

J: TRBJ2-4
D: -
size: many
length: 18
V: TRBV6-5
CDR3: CASSYSSLVGRGQNIQYF
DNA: TGTGCCAGCAGTTACTCGAGTCTTGTCGGGAGGGGGCAAAACATTCAGTACTTC

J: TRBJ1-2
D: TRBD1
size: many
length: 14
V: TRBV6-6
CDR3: CASRGTGDNYGYTF
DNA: TGTGCCAGCAGGGGGACAGGGGATAACTATGGCTACACCTTC

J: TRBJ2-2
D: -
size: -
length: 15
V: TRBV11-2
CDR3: CATSIVGQGIGELFF
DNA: TGTGCCACCAGCATAGTGGGCCAGGGAATCGGGGAGCTGTTTTTT

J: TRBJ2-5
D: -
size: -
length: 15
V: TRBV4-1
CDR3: CASSHAGQTQETQYF
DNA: TGCGCCAGCAGCCACGCGGGACAGACCCAAGAGACCCAGTACTTC

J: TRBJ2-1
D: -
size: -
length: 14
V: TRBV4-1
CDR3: CASSQEGRNNEQFF
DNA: TGCGCCAGCAGCCAAGAGGGACGGAACAATGAGCAGTTCTTC

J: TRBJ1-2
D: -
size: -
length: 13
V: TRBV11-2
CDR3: CASSYQGSYGYAF
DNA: TGCGCCAGCAGCTACCAGGGAAGCTATGGCTACGCCTTC

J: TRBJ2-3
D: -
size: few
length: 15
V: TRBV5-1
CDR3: CASSLNLGATDTQYF
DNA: TGCGCCAGCAGCCTAAATCTCGGTGCCACAGATACGCAGTATTTT

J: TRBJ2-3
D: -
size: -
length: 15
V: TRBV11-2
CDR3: CASSLAAVSTDMQYF
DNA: TGTGCCAGCAGCTTAGCTGCAGTTAGCACAGATATGCAGTATTTT

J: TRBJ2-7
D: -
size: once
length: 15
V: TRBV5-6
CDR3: CVSSPLPGNYNEQYF
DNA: TGTGTCAGCAGCCCCCTCCCGGGTAATTACAACGAGCAGTACTTC

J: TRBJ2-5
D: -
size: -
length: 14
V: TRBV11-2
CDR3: CASSLDWTPQAQYF
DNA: TGTGCCAGCAGCCTAGACTGGACCCCCCAGGCCCAGTACTTC

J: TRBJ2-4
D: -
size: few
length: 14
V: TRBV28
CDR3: CASSEGAAKNIQYF
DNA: TGTGCCAGCAGTGAGGGCGCTGCCAAAAACATTCAGTACTTC

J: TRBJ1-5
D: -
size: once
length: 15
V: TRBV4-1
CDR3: CSSSPGLISNQPQHF
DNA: TGCTCCAGCAGCCCGGGACTGATTAGCAATCAGCCCCAGCATTTT

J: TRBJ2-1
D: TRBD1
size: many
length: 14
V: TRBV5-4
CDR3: CASSRGQGANEQFF
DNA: TGTGCCAGCAGCCGGGGACAGGGGGCGAATGAGCAGTTCTTC

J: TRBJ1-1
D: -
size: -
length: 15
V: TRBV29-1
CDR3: CSVAAGWGMNTEAFF
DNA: TGCAGCGTTGCGGCAGGGTGGGGAATGAACACTGAAGCTTTCTTT

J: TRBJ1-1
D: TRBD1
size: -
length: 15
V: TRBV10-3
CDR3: CAISDVGGTDTEAFF
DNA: TGTGCCATCAGTGATGTTGGGGGGACAGACACTGAAGCTTTCTTT